Here is one T cell receptor beta chain with its context. The antigen this receptor binds is unknown. Base qualities are missing; no much larger clone stands one base away. From its cysteine to its phenylalanine, the CDR3 spans 17 amino acids. Only the CDR3 region is kept as DNA, spanning 51 bases read in frame from base 1. The germline V gene (reference sequence) gives CDR1 as LGHDT and CDR2 as YNNKEL. V trim: 2 bases; J trim: 7 bases; unmatched bases: 11. This sample stems from a study of T cell responses to AZD1222 COVID-19 vaccine (dated by TCRdb to the early 2020s). About the study as a whole: TCR sequencing was performed for some 250 trial participants, of whom 207 were given two doses of AZD1222 and around 25 were given two doses of MenACWY control vaccine. Trial participants were enrolled into age subgroups of 18-55, 56-69 and 70-plus years, which contained approximately 150, 28 and 58 TCR-sequenced participants, respectively. Broad study findings and their caveats: In the small 56-69-year group, the increase in depth fell short of significance, most likely because of low power. Reportedly, almost half of the unique spike-specific TCRs recognized epitopes lying outside the regions that are mutated in the B.1.351 and B.1.1.7 variants. Because no samples from the day 14 peak response were available, repertoires could be characterized only after the peak T cell response. Participants were mostly white British and included more females than males, and it was suggested by the authors that clonal diversity may have been underestimated. Only 5 to 7 AZD1222 recipients were SARS-CoV-2 seropositive at baseline, limiting conclusions about previously exposed vaccinees. After two AZD1222 doses, spike-specific TCR breadth and depth were significantly higher than at day 0 and than in MenACWY recipients. Vaccine-associated CD4 TCRs spanned the whole spike protein, with dominant responses in regions 160-218 and 743-854.

Taken with the paper, the label for time point translates to: about 28 days (+/-7) after the second vaccine dose. AZD1222 recipients whose second dose came at about 4 weeks and those whose second dose came at about 12 weeks were combined into one group, since spike-specific TCR depth and breadth did not differ between the two schedules. Vaccinee samples came from UK trials COV001 and COV002, including a single-blind randomized controlled phase 2/3 trial of AZD1222 (ChAdOx1 nCoV-19) in healthy adults. For TCRbeta chain sequencing, PBMC samples from trial participants were taken at day 0 and at day 28 after the second dose. The CDR3 regions of human TCRbeta chains were analyzed by immunosequencing. The paper's processing steps were these. Repertoire TCRs were checked for matches against a reference library of SARS-CoV-2-specific TCRs that had been generated using the MIRA antigen-specificity platform. Breadth was defined as the fraction of unique TCRs that were SARS-CoV-2-associated. Depth was defined as the fraction of total T cells that were SARS-CoV-2-associated. Each spike-specific TCR was assigned to its reactive spike region and to a CD4 or CD8 class using the MIRA data. Log10-transformed breadth and depth values were compared by one-way ANOVA with Sidak's multiple comparisons tests. TCRdb provides this immuneACCESS table in a form limited to in-frame rearrangements. Some clones are lacking; in checked studies, under half of them reflect an unresolved V gene, and why the rest are absent is not known. D and trimming were read from the DNA, whereas the V and J calls and clone size are those reported in that table. This sample comprises about 150,000 clones, roughly nine tenths of them detected only once. About 1.6% of the sample comes from the top ten.

This TCR was sampled from an adult who received the AZD1222 COVID-19 vaccine. The chain was built from TRBV3-1 (or the pseudogene TRBV3-2) and TRBJ2-1; TRBD2 fits 10 bases in the junction. Source: peripheral blood, taken 28 days after the second AZD1222 dose. The nucleotide sequence is TGTGCCAGCAGCCAACTCGGGGCTAGCGGGGGATCGAATGAGCAGTTCTTC. This translates into CASSQLGASGGSNEQFF.